These 11 T cell receptor beta chains were sequenced from one sample in a study of cytomegalovirus exposure and HLA in healthy donors (TCRdb year 2017). The protocol used for the library was the immunoSEQ multiplex PCR assay. For the multiplex PCR, a mixture combining 60 forward primers for TCR Vbeta segments and 13 reverse primers for TCR Jbeta segments was used. In its TCRdb copy, this immuneACCESS table keeps in-frame sequences only and misses some clones. Where compared with another copy, unresolved V genes explain less than half of these, and the others have no known cause. Counted in this sample were about 120,000 clones; about 80% of them appeared once. The ten largest account for around 4.3% of the sample. The specimen sequenced was PBMCs. All receptors derive from a man aged 25 to 40 in good health and CMV-seropositive.

The CDR3 is CASSWDSGYEQYF. For the CDR3, the DNA is TGTGCCAGCAGCTGGGACAGCGGGTACGAGCAGTACTTC. The chain employs TRBV5-6 and TRBJ2-7; a possible D gene is TRBD1 (7 bases). Per the germline V gene, CDR1 is SGHDT and CDR2 is YYEEEE. V was shortened by 3 bases and J by 4 bases, with 11 bases between the two germline ends. CDR3 size: 13 residues.

V is TRBV11-3 and J is TRBJ2-1; TRBD2 is a possible D gene (5 bases). V lost 1 base and J lost 5, with 12 bases in between. Germline loops: CDR1 SGHNT, CDR2 YENEEA. The CDR3 spans 15 residues. DNA for the CDR3: TGTGCCAGCAGCTTAGGAGGGAGCGTCAACAATGAGCAGTTCTTC. Encoded protein: CASSLGGSVNNEQFF.

The chain joins TRBV4-1 to TRBJ2-1; 9 bases map to TRBD2. The CDR3 totals 14 residues. Trimming took 6 bases from V and 12 from J; bases not matched to a gene: 12. Germline V gene sequence: CDR1 MGHRA, CDR2 YSYEKL. CDR3 in amino acids: CASRDGSGGVGQFF. The DNA for the CDR3 is TGCGCCAGCAGGGATGGTAGCGGGGGTGTCGGGCAGTTCTTC.

This chain links TRBV10-3 with TRBJ2-5; D gene uncertain. CDR3 length equals 12 residues. CDR1 is ENHRY and CDR2 is SYGVKD in the germline V gene. V lost 5 bases and J lost 1, with 5 bases in between. The CDR3 DNA follows: TGTGCCATCAGTAGCGTCCAAGAGACCCAGTACTTC. Its translation: CAISSVQETQYF.

V and J are TRBV18 and TRBJ2-5; possibly TRBD2 for D (5 bases). Trimming left V 0 bases short and J 1 base short, with 9 bases between. The CDR3 covers 15 residues. CDR1 and CDR2 from the germline V gene are KGHSH and LQKENI. CDR3 sequence reads: CASSPPSAAQETQYF. DNA of the CDR3: TGTGCCAGCTCACCACCGTCAGCGGCCCAAGAGACCCAGTACTTC.

Points on this clone: An end of the junction differs from the germline gene, which may be a read error. The genes are TRBV2 and TRBJ2-6, with D possibly being TRBD1 (5 bases). This CDR3 is built from 15 residues. Germline loops: CDR1 SNHLY, CDR2 FYNNEI. The CDR3 region has the DNA TGTGCCAGCAGTGTCGACTTCTCTGGGGCCAACGGCCTGACTTTC. Residues: CASSVDFSGANGLTF.

This clone was found once. The same CDR3 arises from other DNA sequences in this sample as well. The chain joins TRBV2 to TRBJ2-5, with 10 bases aligning to TRBD2. CDR3 length: 15 residues. From germline, CDR1 is SNHLY and CDR2 FYNNEI. V was pared by 2 bases and J by 3 bases, with 3 bases of the junction left unmatched. The CDR3 spells CASSERTSGEETQYF. The CDR3 nucleotides read TGTGCCAGCAGTGAACGAACTAGCGGGGAAGAGACCCAGTACTTC.

The chain is built from TRBV5-6 and TRBJ1-5; D is unclear. With 2 bases removed from V and 4 bases from J, the gap between germline ends came to 4 bases. Looked up from germline, CDR1 is SGHDT and CDR2 is YYEEEE. CDR3 length: 12 residues. In DNA, the CDR3 is TGTGCCAGCAGCTTTGAGAATCAGCCCCAGCATTTT. Protein: CASSFENQPQHF.

The genes are TRBV28 and TRBJ2-1, with TRBD2 as a possible D gene (5 bases). V lost 10 bases and J lost 0, with 13 bases in between. The CDR3 covers 14 residues. Germline V CDR1 and CDR2: MDHEN, SYDVKM. The CDR3: CATTAVSSYNEQFF. The CDR3, as DNA: TGTGCCACCACAGCGGTTAGCTCCTACAATGAGCAGTTCTTC.

This chain connects TRBV7-3 to TRBJ2-1; 7 bases are a match to TRBD2. V was clipped by 2 bases and J by 9 bases; unmatched bases: 13. The CDR3 covers 16 residues. Germline V lookup: CDR1 SGHTA, CDR2 FQGTGA. CDR3 nucleotide sequence: TGTGCCAGCAGCTTAGGAACCGGGACTACCAACCGTGAGCAGTTCTTC. The encoded protein is CASSLGTGTTNREQFF.

The V gene is TRBV7-9, the J gene TRBJ1-5; 7 bases line up with TRBD1. The CDR3 covers 14 residues. Germline V lookup: CDR1 SEHNR, CDR2 FQNEAQ (reference sequence). The J segment lost 4 bases and the V segment lost 5 bases, leaving 5 bases of the junction unmatched. CDR3 bases: TGTGCCAGCAGCCCACAGGGGCTTAATCAGCCCCAGCATTTT. Protein sequence: CASSPQGLNQPQHF.